This T cell receptor beta chain was found in a study of blood T cell repertoires in COVID-19. V trimming: 5 bases; J trimming: 6 bases; junction bases outside the gene matches: 4. CDR1 and CDR2 (germline): SGHNT, YENEEA. The CDR3 is made up of 14 amino acids. The data were produced by immunoSEQ multiplex PCR, yet TCRdb's version contains in-frame clones alone and is incomplete. Here the sample spans around 300,000 clones, about 90% being singletons. Participants spanned ages about 18 to 95 years and resided in roughly 22 US areas. Participant-given clinical history determined each cohort assignment. The chain employs TRBV11-3 and TRBJ1-2; 12 bases fit TRBD1. The TCR was taken from a young woman with acute COVID-19. The sample taken for sequencing was PBMCs or T cells enriched from blood (not recorded which). CDR3 nucleotides: TGTGCCAGCAGCCGGGACAGGGGGCGAGATGGCTACACCTTC. It is translated as CASSRDRGRDGYTF.